These T cell receptor beta chains were read from a single sample in a study of OX40 agonist ivuxolimab in advanced cancers. TCRdb keeps only in-frame clones here, not all; method: immunoSEQ multiplex PCR. The repertoire has 60,000 to 90,000 clones, 88% of them found once; the top ten carry about 1%. This sample comprised CD4+ or CD8+ T cells sorted from blood, obtained in a trial of the OX40 agonist ivuxolimab. All receptors come from an adult with an advanced solid tumor such as melanoma, head and neck, liver or kidney cancer. Each CDR3 is given without its conserved first and last residue.

TRBJ2-3	TRBV7-9	ASSLSGDTDTQY
TRBJ2-3	TRBV7-2	ASSLGSAMVTQY
TRBJ2-3	TRBV2	ASSDWGRGTDTQY
TRBJ2-3	TRBV15	ATSRTSGGRADTQY
TRBJ2-7	TRBV18	ASSPRTSGNYEQY
TRBJ1-5	TRBV4-2	ASSQGGQPQH
TRBJ1-5	TRBV19	ASSRGTGAYSNQPQH
TRBJ2-2	TRBV2	ASSYAPSTGELF
TRBJ1-2	TRBV5-6	ASSVLLTGYGYT
TRBJ2-1	TRBV7-8	ASSHRTSGNSYNEQF
TRBJ1-1	TRBV28	ASSLSGLRGEAF
TRBJ1-6	TRBV28	ASSSVGGFNSPLH